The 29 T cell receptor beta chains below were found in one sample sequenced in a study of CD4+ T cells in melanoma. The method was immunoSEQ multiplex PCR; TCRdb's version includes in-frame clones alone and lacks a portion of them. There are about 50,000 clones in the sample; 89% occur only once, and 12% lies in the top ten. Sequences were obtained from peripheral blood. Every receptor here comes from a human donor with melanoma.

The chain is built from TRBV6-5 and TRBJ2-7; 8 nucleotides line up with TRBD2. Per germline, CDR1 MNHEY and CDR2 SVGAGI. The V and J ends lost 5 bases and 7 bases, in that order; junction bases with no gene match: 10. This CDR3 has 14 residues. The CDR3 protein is CASSRTGGLWEQYF. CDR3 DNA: TGTGCCAGCAGTAGGACGGGGGGGTTGTGGGAGCAGTACTTC.

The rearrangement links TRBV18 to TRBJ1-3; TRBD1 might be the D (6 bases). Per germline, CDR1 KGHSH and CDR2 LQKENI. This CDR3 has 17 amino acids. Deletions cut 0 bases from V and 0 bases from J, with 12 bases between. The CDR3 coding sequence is TGTGCCAGCTCACCACCTGGACAGCGAGTCTCTGGAAACACCATATATTTT. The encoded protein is CASSPPGQRVSGNTIYF.

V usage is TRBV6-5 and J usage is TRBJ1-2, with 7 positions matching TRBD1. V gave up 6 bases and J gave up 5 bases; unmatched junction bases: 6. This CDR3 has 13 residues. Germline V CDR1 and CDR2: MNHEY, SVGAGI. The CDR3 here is CASSKGQSYGYTF. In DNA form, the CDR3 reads TGTGCCAGCAGCAAGGGACAGAGTTATGGCTACACCTTC.

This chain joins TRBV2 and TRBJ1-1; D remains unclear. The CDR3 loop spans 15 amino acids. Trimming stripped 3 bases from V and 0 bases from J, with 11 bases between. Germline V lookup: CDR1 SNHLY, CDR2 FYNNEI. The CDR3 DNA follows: TGTGCCAGCAGTGACCCTGGGCAGCTGAACACTGAAGCTTTCTTT. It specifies CASSDPGQLNTEAFF.

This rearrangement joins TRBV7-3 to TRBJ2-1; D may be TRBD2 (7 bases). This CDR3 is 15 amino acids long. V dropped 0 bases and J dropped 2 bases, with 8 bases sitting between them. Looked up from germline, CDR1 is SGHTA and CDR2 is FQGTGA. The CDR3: CASSLTRGPYNEQFF. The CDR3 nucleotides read TGTGCCAGCAGCTTAACGCGGGGGCCCTACAATGAGCAGTTCTTC. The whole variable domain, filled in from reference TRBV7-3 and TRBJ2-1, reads GAGVSQTPSNKVTEKGKYVELRCDPISGHTALYWYRQSLGQGPEFLIYFQGTGAADDSGLPNDRFFAVRPEGSVSTLKIQRTERGDSAVYLCASSLTRGPYNEQFFGPGTRLTVL.

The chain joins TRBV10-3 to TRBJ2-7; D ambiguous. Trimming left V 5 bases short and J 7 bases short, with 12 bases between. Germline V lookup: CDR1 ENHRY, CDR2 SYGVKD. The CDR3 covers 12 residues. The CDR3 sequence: CAISLGSTEQYF. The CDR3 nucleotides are TGTGCCATCAGTCTCGGAAGCACTGAGCAGTACTTC.

CDR3 DNA sequence: TGTGCCTGGAGTGAAGGGACAGGGCCTAATGAGCAGTTCTTC. It is translated as CAWSEGTGPNEQFF. The J gene is TRBJ2-1, the V gene TRBV30; 9 bases agree with TRBD1. Germline CDR1 reads GTSNPN; CDR2 reads SVGIG (reference sequence). J gave up 7 bases and V 1 base, and 5 bases lay outside the gene matches. This CDR3 is built from 14 residues.

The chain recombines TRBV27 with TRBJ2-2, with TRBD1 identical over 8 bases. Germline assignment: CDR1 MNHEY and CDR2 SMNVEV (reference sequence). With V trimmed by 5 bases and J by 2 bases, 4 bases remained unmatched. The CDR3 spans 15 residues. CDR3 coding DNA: TGTGCCAGCAGTGACAGGGGACACAACACCGGGGAGCTGTTTTTT. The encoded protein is CASSDRGHNTGELFF.

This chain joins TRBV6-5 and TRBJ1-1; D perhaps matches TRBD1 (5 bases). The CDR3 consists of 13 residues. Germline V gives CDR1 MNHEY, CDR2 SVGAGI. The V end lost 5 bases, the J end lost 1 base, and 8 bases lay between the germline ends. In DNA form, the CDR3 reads TGTGCCAGCAGTCCAGGACAGAACACTGAAGCTTTCTTT. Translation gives CASSPGQNTEAFF.

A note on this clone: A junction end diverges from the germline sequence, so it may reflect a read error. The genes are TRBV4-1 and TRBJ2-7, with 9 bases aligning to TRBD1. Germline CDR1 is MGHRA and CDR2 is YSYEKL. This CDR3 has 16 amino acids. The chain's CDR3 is CASGQRPGTGTYEQYF. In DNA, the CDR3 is TGCGCCAGCGGCCAGAGACCCGGGACAGGGACCTACGAGCAGTACTTC.

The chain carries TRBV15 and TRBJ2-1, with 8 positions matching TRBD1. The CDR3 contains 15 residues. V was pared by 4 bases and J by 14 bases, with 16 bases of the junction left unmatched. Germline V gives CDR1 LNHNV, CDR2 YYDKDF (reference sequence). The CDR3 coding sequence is TGTGCCACCAGCACCGGACTGGGACAGGCAAGGCAAGAGTTCTTC. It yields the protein CATSTGLGQARQEFF.

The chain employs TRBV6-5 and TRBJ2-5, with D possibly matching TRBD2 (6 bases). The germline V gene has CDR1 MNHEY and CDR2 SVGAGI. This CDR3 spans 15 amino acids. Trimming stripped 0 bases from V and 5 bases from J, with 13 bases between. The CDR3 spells CASSYSAGYGETQYF. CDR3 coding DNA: TGTGCCAGCAGTTACTCTGCGGGATACGGGGAGACCCAGTACTTC.

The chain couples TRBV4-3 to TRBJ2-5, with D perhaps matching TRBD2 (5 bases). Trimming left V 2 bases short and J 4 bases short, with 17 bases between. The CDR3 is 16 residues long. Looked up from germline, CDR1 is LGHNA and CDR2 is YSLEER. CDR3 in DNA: TGCGCCAGCAGCCAAAGACCATCGGGGTTCGGAGAGACCCAGTACTTC. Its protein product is CASSQRPSGFGETQYF.

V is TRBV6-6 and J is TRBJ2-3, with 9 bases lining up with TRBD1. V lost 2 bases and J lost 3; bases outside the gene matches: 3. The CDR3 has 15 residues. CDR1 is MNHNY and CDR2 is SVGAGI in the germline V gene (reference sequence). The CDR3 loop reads CASSYEGQGTDTQYF. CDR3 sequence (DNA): TGTGCCAGCAGTTACGAGGGACAGGGTACAGATACGCAGTATTTT.

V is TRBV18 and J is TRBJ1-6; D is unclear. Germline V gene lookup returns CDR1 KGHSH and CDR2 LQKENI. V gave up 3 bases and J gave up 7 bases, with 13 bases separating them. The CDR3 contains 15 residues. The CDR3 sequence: CASSPPAGHNSPLHF. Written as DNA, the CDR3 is TGTGCCAGCTCACCTCCCGCCGGCCACAATTCACCCCTCCACTTT.

CDR3 loop: CASSLGEAGANPKTQYF. The CDR3 DNA is TGTGCCAGCAGCTTAGGGGAAGCGGGCGCCAACCCAAAGACCCAGTACTTC. The chain uses TRBV7-9 and TRBJ2-5; maybe TRBD2 (6 bases). V lost 1 base and J 6 bases, leaving 21 bases between the germline ends. The CDR3 is 17 residues long. Germline V gives CDR1 SEHNR, CDR2 FQNEAQ (reference sequence).

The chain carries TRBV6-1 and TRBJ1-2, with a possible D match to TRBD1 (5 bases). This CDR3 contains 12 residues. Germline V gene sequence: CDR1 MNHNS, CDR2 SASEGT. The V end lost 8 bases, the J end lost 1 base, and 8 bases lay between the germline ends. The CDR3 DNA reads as TGTGCCAGCTTACAGGATAACTATGGCTACACCTTC. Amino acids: CASLQDNYGYTF.

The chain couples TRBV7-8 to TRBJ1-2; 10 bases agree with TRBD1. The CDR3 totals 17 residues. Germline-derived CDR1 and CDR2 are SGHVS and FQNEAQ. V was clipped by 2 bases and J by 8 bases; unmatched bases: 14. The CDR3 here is CASSLMGTGEISEGYTF. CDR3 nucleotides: TGTGCCAGCAGCTTAATGGGGACAGGGGAGATCTCGGAGGGCTACACCTTC.

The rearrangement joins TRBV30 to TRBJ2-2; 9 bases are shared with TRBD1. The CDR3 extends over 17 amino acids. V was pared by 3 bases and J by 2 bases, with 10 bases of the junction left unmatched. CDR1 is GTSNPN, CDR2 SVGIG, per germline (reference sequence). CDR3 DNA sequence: TGTGCCTGGAGCCATGACAGGGGGATTCTCAACACCGGGGAGCTGTTTTTT. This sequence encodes CAWSHDRGILNTGELFF.

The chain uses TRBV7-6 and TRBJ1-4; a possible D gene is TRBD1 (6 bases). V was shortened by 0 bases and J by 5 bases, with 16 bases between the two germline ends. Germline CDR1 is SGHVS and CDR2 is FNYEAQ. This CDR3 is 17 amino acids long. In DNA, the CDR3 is TGTGCCAGCAGCTTAGCAACAGGGAAGTTGCAAAATGAAAAACTGTTTTTT. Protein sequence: CASSLATGKLQNEKLFF.

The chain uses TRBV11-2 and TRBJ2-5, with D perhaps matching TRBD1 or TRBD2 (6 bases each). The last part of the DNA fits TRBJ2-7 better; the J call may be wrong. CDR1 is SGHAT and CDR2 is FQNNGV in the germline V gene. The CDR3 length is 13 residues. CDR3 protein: CASSLVGGHEQYF. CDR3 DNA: TGTGCCAGCAGCTTAGTGGGGGGCCACGAGCAGTACTTC.

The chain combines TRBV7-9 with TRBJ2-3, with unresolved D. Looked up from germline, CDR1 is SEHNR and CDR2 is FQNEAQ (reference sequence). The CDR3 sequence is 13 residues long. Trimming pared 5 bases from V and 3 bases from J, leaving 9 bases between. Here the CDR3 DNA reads TGTGCCAGCAGCCCCGAGCCGACAGATACGCAGTATTTT. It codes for CASSPEPTDTQYF.

CDR3 loop: CASSAAAFSGNTIYF. The CDR3 region has the DNA TGTGCCAGTAGTGCTGCTGCCTTCTCTGGAAACACCATATATTTT. The chain combines TRBV19 with TRBJ1-3; no firm D call. V dropped 5 bases and J dropped 0 bases, with 11 bases sitting between them. Per germline, CDR1 LNHDA and CDR2 SQIVND (reference sequence). The CDR3 consists of 15 residues.

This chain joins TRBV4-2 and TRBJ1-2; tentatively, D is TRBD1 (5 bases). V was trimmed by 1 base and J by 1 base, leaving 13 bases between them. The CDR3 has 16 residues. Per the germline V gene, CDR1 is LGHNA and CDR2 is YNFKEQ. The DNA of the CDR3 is TGTGCCAGCAGCCAAGCTCCAGGGAGGGATAACTATGGCTACACCTTC. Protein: CASSQAPGRDNYGYTF.

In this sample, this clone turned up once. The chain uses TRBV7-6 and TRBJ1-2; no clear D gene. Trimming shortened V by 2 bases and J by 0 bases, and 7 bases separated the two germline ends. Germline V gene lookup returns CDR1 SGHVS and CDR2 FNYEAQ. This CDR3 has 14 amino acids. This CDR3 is CASSLQPANYGYTF. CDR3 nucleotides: TGTGCCAGCAGCTTACAACCAGCTAACTATGGCTACACCTTC. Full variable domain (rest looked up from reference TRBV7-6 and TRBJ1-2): GAGVSQSPRYKVTKRGQDVALRCDPISGHVSLYWYRQALGQGPEFLTYFNYEAQQDKSGLPNDRFSAERPEGSISTLTIQRTEQRDSAMYRCASSLQPANYGYTFGSGTRLTVV.

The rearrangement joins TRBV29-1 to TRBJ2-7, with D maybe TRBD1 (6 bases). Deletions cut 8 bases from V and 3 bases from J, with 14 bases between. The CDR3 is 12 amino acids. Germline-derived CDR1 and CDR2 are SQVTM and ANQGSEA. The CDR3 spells CSIQGWDYEQYF. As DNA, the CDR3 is TGCAGCATACAGGGTTGGGACTACGAGCAGTACTTC.

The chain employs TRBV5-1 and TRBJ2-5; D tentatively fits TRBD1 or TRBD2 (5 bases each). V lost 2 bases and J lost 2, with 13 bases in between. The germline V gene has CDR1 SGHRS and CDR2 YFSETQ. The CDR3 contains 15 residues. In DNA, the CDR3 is TGCGCCAGCAGCTTATGGGGACGCTCGCAAGAGACCCAGTACTTC. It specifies CASSLWGRSQETQYF.

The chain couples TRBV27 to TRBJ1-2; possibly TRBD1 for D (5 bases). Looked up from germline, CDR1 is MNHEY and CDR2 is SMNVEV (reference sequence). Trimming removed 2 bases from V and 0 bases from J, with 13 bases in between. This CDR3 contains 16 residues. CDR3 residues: CASSLAGPRANYGYTF. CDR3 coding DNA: TGTGCCAGCAGTTTAGCAGGGCCTCGAGCTAACTATGGCTACACCTTC.

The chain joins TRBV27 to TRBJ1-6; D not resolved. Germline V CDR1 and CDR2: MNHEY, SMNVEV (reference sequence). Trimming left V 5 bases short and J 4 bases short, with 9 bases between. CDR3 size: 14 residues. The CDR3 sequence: CASSAGRYNSPLHF. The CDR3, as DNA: TGTGCCAGCAGTGCTGGACGGTATAATTCACCCCTCCACTTT.